This paragraph covers one T cell receptor (beta chain) sequence. The entry originates in a study of blood T cell repertoires in COVID-19. The overall study: The United States, Italy and Spain were the sources of the acute and convalescent COVID-19 samples.

Original processing notes: Amplified reference gene primers provided the basis for estimating nucleated cell counts. Only in-frame clones appear in the TCRdb table, and some are missing; sequencing was by immunoSEQ multiplex PCR. V, J and clone size derive from that table, while D and trimming were established from the DNA sequence. The sample shows hundreds of thousands of clones, 90% of them seen only once. CDR1 and CDR2 (germline): KGHDR, SFDVKD. V was pared by 6 bases and J by 10 bases, with 10 bases of the junction left unmatched. CDR3 size: 15 residues. Input material: PBMCs or T cells enriched from blood (not recorded which). The chain employs TRBV24-1 and TRBJ2-1; TRBD2 matches 11 bases. This receptor was obtained from a woman between 18 and 29 years old with acute COVID-19. This CDR3 is CATSPGTSGFPEQFF. The CDR3 DNA reads as TGTGCCACCAGTCCCGGGACTAGCGGATTCCCAGAGCAGTTCTTC.